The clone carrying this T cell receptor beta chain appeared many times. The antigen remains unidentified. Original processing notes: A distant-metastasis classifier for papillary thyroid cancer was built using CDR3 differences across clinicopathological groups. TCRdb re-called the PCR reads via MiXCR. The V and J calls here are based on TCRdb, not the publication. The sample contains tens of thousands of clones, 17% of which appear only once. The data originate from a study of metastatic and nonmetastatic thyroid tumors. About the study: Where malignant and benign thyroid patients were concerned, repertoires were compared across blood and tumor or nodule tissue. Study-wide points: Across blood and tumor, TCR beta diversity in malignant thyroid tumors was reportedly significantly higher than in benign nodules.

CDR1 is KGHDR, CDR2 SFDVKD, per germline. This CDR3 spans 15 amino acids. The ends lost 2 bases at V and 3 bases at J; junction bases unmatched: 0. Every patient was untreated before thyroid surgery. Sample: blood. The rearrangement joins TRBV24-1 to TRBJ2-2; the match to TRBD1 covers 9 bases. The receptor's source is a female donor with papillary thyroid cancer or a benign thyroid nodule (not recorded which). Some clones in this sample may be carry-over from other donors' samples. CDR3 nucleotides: TGTGCCACCAGTGATTGGGACAGGGACACCGGGGAGCTGTTTTTT. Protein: CATSDWDRDTGELFF.